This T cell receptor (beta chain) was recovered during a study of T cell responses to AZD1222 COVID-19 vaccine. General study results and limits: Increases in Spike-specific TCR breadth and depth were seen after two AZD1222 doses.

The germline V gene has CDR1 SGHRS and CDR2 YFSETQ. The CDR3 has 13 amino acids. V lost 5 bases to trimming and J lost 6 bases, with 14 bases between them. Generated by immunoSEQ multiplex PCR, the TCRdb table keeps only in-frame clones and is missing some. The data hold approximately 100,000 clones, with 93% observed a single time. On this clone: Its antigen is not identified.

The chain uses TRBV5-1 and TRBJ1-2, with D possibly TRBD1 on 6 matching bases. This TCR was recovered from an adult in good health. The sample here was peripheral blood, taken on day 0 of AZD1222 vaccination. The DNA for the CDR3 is TGCGCCAGCAGGGAACGGGGGGCGGATGGCTACACCTTC. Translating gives CASRERGADGYTF.